What follows describes a single TCR beta chain. No cognate antigen has been identified for it. Read sequence stops 3 residues before the CDR3 end, and the germline J gene provides the missing end. Every participant had a single incident cervical HPV16 infection, and women with prevalent HPV16 infections were excluded. Cervical HPV DNA was detected by MY09/MY11 PCR and genotyped by dot-blot hybridization. Fifteen mL of heparinized blood were centrifuged, and the buffy coat was split into aliquots, frozen at -30 degrees C, and then kept at -80 degrees C. QIAGEN kits were used to extract genomic DNA from buffy coat specimens. This sample was included in a study of T cells in women clearing cervical HPV infection (dated 2018 in TCRdb). For context, the study as a whole: Cases were 20 to 25 women with histologically confirmed HPV16-related CIN3 or worse, including a couple of invasive cancers. Since only a few of the women had HLA typing available, the possibility that HLA type was acting as a confounder could not be ruled out. The exploratory proof-of-principle case-control study was nested within the Guanacaste HPV Natural History Study in Costa Rica and compared TCR repertoires across cervical HPV16 outcomes. The controls were fewer than 30 women whose single incident HPV16 infection cleared within 12 months with no development of precancer or cancer. Cases were matched to controls by age within five years and by the year the sample was collected. Quality controls consisted of five blinded duplicates per group, for a total of about 60 samples made up of approximately 50 participants and around ten replicates. Median age was roughly 33 years in cases versus 38 to 45 in controls, and baseline characteristics did not differ significantly. Blood from cases was collected at the visit where the lesion was first found, while blood from controls was collected once the infection could no longer be detected. In the parent cohort, about 10,000 women aged 18 or older were enrolled in Guanacaste, Costa Rica, during about 1993 to 1994 and were followed for more than 6 years. Among cases, blood sampling came a median of roughly 140 days after lesion detection, with an interquartile range of roughly 85 to 200 days.

Overall study outcomes, separate from this receptor: Whether associations preceded infection or resulted from infection could not be shown with the cross-sectional design, and effector/memory subsets and HPV-specific T cells were not isolated. TCR repertoire richness was significantly higher in CIN3+ cases than in controls across sequencing depths, while evenness did not differ. Because the number of T cells in each sample was unknown, differences in richness could reflect differing T-cell content rather than repertoire biology. Cases had lower TRBV6-7 relative abundance than controls (approximately 0.11% versus 0.16%; Bonferroni P = 0.0008). Random forest classifiers that combined richness and V gene abundances separated cases from controls with an estimated AUC of 0.8 to 0.85.

Inclusive of the bounding cysteine and phenylalanine, the CDR3 is 14 residues long. Part of the CDR3 DNA is given, 33 bases translated from base 1. The germline V gene yields SNHLY for CDR1 and FYNNEI for CDR2. The immunoSEQ assay used multiplex PCR to amplify TCR beta CDR3 regions from an average of roughly 1.2 ug of genomic DNA per sample. Primer bias was corrected in the assay by using a complete synthetic TCR repertoire to establish an amplification baseline. Amplicons were sequenced on the Illumina platform. Per the original workflow: Sequences were error-corrected by clustering with frequency ratios and a modified nearest-neighbor algorithm and were then analyzed in the immunoSEQ Analyzer with IMGT gene definitions. At each rarefaction depth, TCR richness and evenness were averaged across 20 rarefaction repeats, and any sample with fewer sequences than the depth was left out. Wilcoxon rank sum tests with FDR correction were used to compare V, D and J gene relative abundances between the groups. An intraclass correlation of around 96% for TCR richness and an average of about 82% across 66 gene segments were obtained from the blinded duplicates. TCRdb retrieved this table from immuneACCESS and kept in-frame rearrangements only. Not all clones are present; in checked studies, unresolved V genes account for under half, and no reason is known for the remainder. The D gene and trimming were derived from the DNA, and the V and J assignments and clone size from that table. The sample table includes about 37,000 clones. The ten top clones hold 1.6% of the sample.

This TCR came from a woman between 18 and 70 years old with a cervical HPV16 infection that either progressed to CIN3+ or cleared (not recorded which). The rearrangement joined TRBV2 to TRBJ2-3, and 7 junctional nucleotides match TRBD1. The sample comprised blood buffy coat. The CDR3 here reads CASSDRTGLETQYF. The covered CDR3 bases are TGTGCCAGCAGTGACCGGACAGGTCTGGAGACG.